This T cell receptor (beta chain) was profiled in a study of control samples from healthy donors and cancer patients. Produced via immunoSEQ multiplex PCR; TCRdb's table is partial and in-frame only. The sample consists of 150,000 or so clones, more than 85% of them appearing once. J gave up 8 bases and V 3 bases, and 6 bases lay outside the gene matches. CDR3 size: 13 residues. In germline, CDR1 is SEHNR, CDR2 FQNEAQ (reference sequence). This clonotype was obtained from a woman between 25 and 40 years old in good health. The material sequenced was blood. V is TRBV7-9 and J is TRBJ1-2, with 7 positions matching TRBD1. Written as DNA, the CDR3 is TGTGCCAGCAGCTTCGAAGGCAGGGGGGGCTACACCTTC. Its translation is CASSFEGRGGYTF.